These 10 T cell receptor beta chains were all obtained from the same sample, sequenced in a study of graft-versus-host responses after intestinal transplantation. This table comes from immunoSEQ multiplex PCR, and its TCRdb copy is limited to in-frame clones, with some not included. The sample records about 85,000 clones, approximately 80% being singletons. Their target antigens are unknown. The sample in question was unstimulated CD4+ T cells sorted from spleen or lymph node cells, obtained before intestinal transplant. The receptor set was obtained from a human donor who received an intestinal transplant.

CDR3 nucleotide sequence: TGTGCCAGCAGTCGAGGATCCTATGAAGCTTTCTTT. Translating it yields CASSRGSYEAFF. V gene TRBV2 combines with J gene TRBJ1-1; D not resolved. V was pared by 5 bases and J by 7 bases, with 11 bases between. This CDR3 is 12 amino acids long. CDR1 and CDR2 from the germline V gene are SNHLY and FYNNEI.

The chain recombines TRBV5-1 with TRBJ1-3, with 9 bases lining up with TRBD1. CDR3 size: 14 residues. CDR1 and CDR2 from the germline V gene are SGHRS and YFSETQ. The ends lost 3 bases at V and 4 bases at J; junction bases unmatched: 2. CDR3 loop: CASSYGTGGNTIYF. CDR3 nucleotide sequence: TGCGCCAGCAGCTACGGGACAGGGGGAAACACCATATATTTT.

J is TRBJ2-3 and V is TRBV5-1; D gene unclear. This CDR3 has 13 amino acids. Deletions cut 6 bases from V and 2 bases from J, with 10 bases between. From germline, CDR1 is SGHRS and CDR2 YFSETQ. The CDR3 spells CASTSGYTDTQYF. The CDR3, as DNA: TGCGCCAGCACGTCCGGGTACACAGATACGCAGTATTTT.

The rearrangement uses TRBV7-3 and TRBJ1-2, with 7 nucleotides matching TRBD1. The germline CDR1 and CDR2 sequences are SGHTA and FQGTGA. V shed 4 bases, J shed 8 bases, and the junction held 7 bases outside the gene matches. The CDR3 sequence is 13 residues long. This CDR3 is CASSSGQVGGYTF. The DNA for the CDR3 is TGTGCCAGCAGCTCCGGACAGGTCGGCGGCTACACCTTC.

The CDR3 region has the DNA TGTGCCAGCAGCCAAGTGATAGAGATTTCAGGCTACACCTTC. As protein: CASSQVIEISGYTF. The chain links TRBV4-2 to TRBJ1-2; D is unclear. The germline gives CDR1 LGHNA, CDR2 YNFKEQ. This CDR3 is 14 amino acids long. The V and J ends lost 1 base and 8 bases respectively, with 14 bases between them.

V is TRBV23-1 and J is TRBJ2-1; 10 nucleotides match TRBD1. TRBV23-1 is labeled an ORF, and its function is uncertain. The J segment lost 5 bases and the V segment lost 7 bases, leaving 5 bases of the junction unmatched. The CDR3 runs to 14 residues. CDR3 sequence: CASKPGQGNNEQFF. CDR3 coding DNA: TGCGCCAGCAAACCGGGACAGGGGAACAATGAGCAGTTCTTC.

The rearrangement joins TRBV2 to TRBJ2-5; 10 bases agree with TRBD2. The junction had 10 bases not matched to a gene; V was cut back by 8 bases and J by 4 bases. CDR3 length equals 15 residues. CDR1 and CDR2 from the germline V gene are SNHLY and FYNNEI. The CDR3 bases are TGTGCCAGCCTTGGTTGGCTAGCGGGGGTAGAGACCCAGTACTTC. Protein sequence: CASLGWLAGVETQYF. Full variable domain (remainder filled in from reference TRBV2 and TRBJ2-5): EPEVTQTPSHQVTQMGQEVILRCVPISNHLYFYWYRQILGQKVEFLVSFYNNEISEKSEIFDDQFSVERPDGSNFTLKIRSTKLEDSAMYFCASLGWLAGVETQYFGPGTRLLVL.

The genes are TRBV30 and TRBJ2-3; D is perhaps TRBD1 (5 bases). From germline, CDR1 is GTSNPN and CDR2 SVGIG (reference sequence). The CDR3 runs 11 residues. The CDR3 protein is CAAGNTDTQYF. CDR3 bases: TGTGCGGCAGGGAACACAGATACGCAGTATTTT.

V gene TRBV5-1 combines with J gene TRBJ1-2; D uncertain. CDR1 and CDR2 from the germline V gene are SGHRS and YFSETQ. V lost 1 base to trimming and J lost 1 base, with 5 bases between them. The CDR3 is made up of 13 amino acids. The CDR3 spells CASSLFSNYGYTF. Written as DNA, the CDR3 is TGCGCCAGCAGCTTGTTCAGTAACTATGGCTACACCTTC.

In its sample, this clone was seen once. V and J are TRBV5-1 and TRBJ2-2; TRBD2 matches 11 bases. This CDR3 comprises 15 residues. With 4 bases clipped from V and 6 bases from J, the junction kept 5 bases outside the gene matches. CDR1 SGHRS and CDR2 YFSETQ come from the germline V gene. CDR3 sequence reads: CASSAVAGGAGELFF. The DNA for the CDR3 is TGCGCCAGCAGCGCGGTAGCGGGAGGGGCCGGGGAGCTGTTTTTT.